This entry lists 6 T cell receptor beta chains sequenced from one sample in a study of vaccination and CD4 T cells after COVID-19. Researchers used the Oncomine TCR Beta short-read assay to sequence DNA from cultured CD4+ T cells. A single record per CDR3 protein comes from TCRdb applying MiXCR to the PCR reads. This repertoire shows about 21,000 distinct CDR3 sequences, 52% found once; its top ten account for 7% to 8.5%. These receptors' antigens are unknown. Treatment described: roughly ten-day PBMC culture with coronavirus spike peptide pools or control peptides (ViraFEST assay). The material sequenced was CD4+ T cells from blood, cultured in vitro. The receptors were gathered from a human donor who had recovered from COVID-19.

This clonotype has a handful of counts. This sequence joins TRBV7-8 and TRBJ1-6; 8 nucleotides agree with TRBD1. The trim removed 3 bases at V and 10 bases at J, leaving 5 bases unmatched. From germline, CDR1 is SGHVS and CDR2 FQNEAQ. This CDR3 comprises 14 residues. Here the CDR3 DNA reads TGTGCCAGCAGCTTCAGGACAGGGAGCTCACCCCTCCACTTT. Protein: CASSFRTGSSPLHF.

This chain uses TRBV5-6 with TRBJ2-7; D tentatively reads TRBD1 or TRBD2 (5 bases each). CDR1 and CDR2 (germline): SGHDT, YYEEEE. Trimming stripped 4 bases from V and 6 bases from J, with 14 bases between. This CDR3 contains 13 residues. The CDR3 region is CASSGDRSGEQYF. CDR3 DNA sequence: TGTGCCAGCAGCGGTGACAGAAGCGGCGAGCAGTACTTC.

The chain employs TRBV27 and TRBJ2-3; weak D call: TRBD1 (6 bases). V was clipped by 3 bases and J by 2 bases, with 12 bases between them. This CDR3 spans 15 amino acids. Per the germline V gene, CDR1 is MNHEY and CDR2 is SMNVEV (reference sequence). CDR3 bases: TGTGCCAGCAGTTTCGGGGACATAAACACAGATACGCAGTATTTT. Its protein product is CASSFGDINTDTQYF.

This chain uses TRBV20-1 with TRBJ2-1; TRBD2 aligns across 14 bases. The CDR3 has 17 amino acids. CDR1 is DFQATT and CDR2 is SNEGSKA in the germline V gene (reference sequence). V shed 5 bases and J 1 base; nucleotides not matched to a gene: 7. The CDR3 protein is CSALTSGRAGSYNEQFF. In DNA form, the CDR3 reads TGCAGTGCTTTGACTAGCGGGAGGGCCGGATCCTACAATGAGCAGTTCTTC.

The chain uses TRBV30 and TRBJ2-5; TRBD1 agrees at 9 bases. This CDR3 has 15 amino acids. Losses at the gene ends were 0 bases for V and 4 bases for J; bases not matched to a gene: 6. Germline-derived CDR1 and CDR2 are GTSNPN and SVGIG (reference sequence). CDR3 loop: CAWSVGNRGRETQYF. The CDR3 coding sequence is TGTGCCTGGAGTGTGGGGAACAGGGGGCGAGAGACCCAGTACTTC.

This clonotype has just one count. V gene TRBV7-8 combines with J gene TRBJ2-5, with unresolved D. CDR1 and CDR2 from the germline V gene are SGHVS and FQNEAQ. The CDR3 runs 14 residues. V gave up 2 bases and J gave up 1 base, with 8 bases separating them. CDR3 sequence (DNA): TGTGCCAGCAGCTTAATGGTCGCCCAAGAGACCCAGTACTTC. Amino acids: CASSLMVAQETQYF.